This T cell receptor (beta chain) is drawn from a study of T cells in tuberculosis. General study findings and limits: Using the GMM-specific repertoire gave more than 85% accuracy versus around 70% with motifs. Active tuberculosis alpha repertoires lay closer to GMM-specific TCRs than controls'. The TCR-beta difference was not significant; alpha differences partly reflected length.

As to this clone: The antigen is unknown.

CDR3 length equals 11 residues. Germline values: CDR1 LNHDA, CDR2 SQIVND (reference sequence). V lost 7 bases to trimming and J lost 11 bases, with 9 bases between them. The protocol was immunoSEQ multiplex PCR, while the TCRdb copy is restricted to in-frame clones and leaves out a portion. The profile shows around 22,000 clones, about 95% of them singletons. On average about 100,000 T cells per donor were immunosequenced. The chain couples TRBV19 to TRBJ1-6, with D unresolved. This clonotype originated in a donor aged 10 to 29 with latent tuberculosis or without tuberculosis infection. The sequencing sample was made of PBMCs. The CDR3 nucleotides are TGTGCCAGTACAAACGGGACACCCCTCCACTTT. Translation gives CASTNGTPLHF.